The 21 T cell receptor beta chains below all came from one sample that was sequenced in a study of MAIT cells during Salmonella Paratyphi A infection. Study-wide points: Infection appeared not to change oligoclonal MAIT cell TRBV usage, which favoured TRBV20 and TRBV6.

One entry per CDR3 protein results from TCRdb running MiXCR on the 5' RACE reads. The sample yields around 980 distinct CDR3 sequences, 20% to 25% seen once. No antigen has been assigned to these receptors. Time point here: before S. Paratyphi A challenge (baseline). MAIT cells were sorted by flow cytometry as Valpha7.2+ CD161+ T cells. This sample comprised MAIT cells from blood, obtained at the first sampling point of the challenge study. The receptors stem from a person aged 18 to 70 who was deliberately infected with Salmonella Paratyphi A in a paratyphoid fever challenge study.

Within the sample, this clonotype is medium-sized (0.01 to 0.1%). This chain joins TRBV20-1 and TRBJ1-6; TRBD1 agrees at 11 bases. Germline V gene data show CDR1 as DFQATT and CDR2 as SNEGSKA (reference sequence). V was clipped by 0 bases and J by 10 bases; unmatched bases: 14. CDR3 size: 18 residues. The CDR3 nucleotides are TGCAGTGCTAGAGATAGGACAGGGGGCGAGGTGATGATCTCACCCCTCCACTTT. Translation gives CSARDRTGGEVMISPLHF.

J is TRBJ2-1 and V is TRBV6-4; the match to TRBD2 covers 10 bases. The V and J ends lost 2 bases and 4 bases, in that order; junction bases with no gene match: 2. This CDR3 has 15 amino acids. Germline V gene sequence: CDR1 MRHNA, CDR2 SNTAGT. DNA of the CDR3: TGTGCCAGCAGTGACACTAGCGGGGATTACAATGAGCAGTTCTTC. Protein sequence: CASSDTSGDYNEQFF.

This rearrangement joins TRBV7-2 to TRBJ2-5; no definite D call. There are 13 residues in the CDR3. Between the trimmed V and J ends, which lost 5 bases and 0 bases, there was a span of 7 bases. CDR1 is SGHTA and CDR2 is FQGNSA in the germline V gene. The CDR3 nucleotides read TGTGCCAGCAGCAAATCTTACCAAGAGACCCAGTACTTC. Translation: CASSKSYQETQYF.

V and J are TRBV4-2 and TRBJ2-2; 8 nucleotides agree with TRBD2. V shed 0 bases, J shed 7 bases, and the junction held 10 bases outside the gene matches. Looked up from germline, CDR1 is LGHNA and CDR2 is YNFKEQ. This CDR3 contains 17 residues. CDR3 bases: TGTGCCAGCAGCCAAGATAGAGCGGGAGTCGAGGGCGGGGAGCTGTTTTTT. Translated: CASSQDRAGVEGGELFF.

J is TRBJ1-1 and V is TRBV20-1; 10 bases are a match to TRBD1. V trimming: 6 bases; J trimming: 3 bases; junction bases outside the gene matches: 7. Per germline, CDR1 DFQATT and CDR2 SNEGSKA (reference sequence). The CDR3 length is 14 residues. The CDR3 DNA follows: TGCAGTGCCGGAGGACAGGGGGGGCACACTGAAGCTTTCTTT. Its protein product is CSAGGQGGHTEAFF.

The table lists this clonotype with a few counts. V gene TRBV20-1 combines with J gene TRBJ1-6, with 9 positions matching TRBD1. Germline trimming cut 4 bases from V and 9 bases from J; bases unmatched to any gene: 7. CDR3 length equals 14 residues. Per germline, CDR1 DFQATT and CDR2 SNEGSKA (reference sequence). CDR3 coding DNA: TGCAGTGCTAACTACGGGACAGGGTCTTCACCCCTCCACTTT. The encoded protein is CSANYGTGSSPLHF.

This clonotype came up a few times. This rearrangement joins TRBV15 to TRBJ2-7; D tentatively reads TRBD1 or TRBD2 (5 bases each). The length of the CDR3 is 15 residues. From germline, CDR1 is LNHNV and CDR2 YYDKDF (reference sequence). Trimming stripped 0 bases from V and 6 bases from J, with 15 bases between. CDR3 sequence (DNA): TGTGCCACCAGCAGAGATTTGGGAGACAGTACCGAGCAGTACTTC. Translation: CATSRDLGDSTEQYF.

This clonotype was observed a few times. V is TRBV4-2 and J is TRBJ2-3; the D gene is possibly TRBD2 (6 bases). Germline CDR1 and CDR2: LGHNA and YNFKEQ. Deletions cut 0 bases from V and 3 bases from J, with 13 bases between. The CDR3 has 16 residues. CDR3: CASSQERAGGTDTQYF. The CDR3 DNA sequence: TGTGCCAGCAGCCAAGAGCGGGCAGGAGGGACAGATACGCAGTATTTT.

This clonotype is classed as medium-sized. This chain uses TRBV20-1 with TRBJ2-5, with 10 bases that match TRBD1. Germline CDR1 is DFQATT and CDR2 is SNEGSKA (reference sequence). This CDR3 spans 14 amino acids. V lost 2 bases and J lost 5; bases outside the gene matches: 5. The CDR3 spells CSARQDRGMETQYF. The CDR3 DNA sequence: TGCAGTGCTAGACAGGACAGGGGGATGGAGACCCAGTACTTC.

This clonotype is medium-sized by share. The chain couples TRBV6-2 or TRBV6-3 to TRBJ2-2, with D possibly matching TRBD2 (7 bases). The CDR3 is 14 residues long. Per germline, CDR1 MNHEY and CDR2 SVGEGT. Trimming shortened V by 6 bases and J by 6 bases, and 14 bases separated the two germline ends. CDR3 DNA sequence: TGTGCCAGCAGCGGAGGGGGGGACTCCGGGGAGCTGTTTTTT. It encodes CASSGGGDSGELFF.

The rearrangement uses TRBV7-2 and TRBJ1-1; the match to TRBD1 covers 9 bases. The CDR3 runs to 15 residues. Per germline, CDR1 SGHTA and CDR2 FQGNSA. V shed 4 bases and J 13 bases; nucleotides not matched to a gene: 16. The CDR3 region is CASSSGRTGAFGDFF. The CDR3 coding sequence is TGTGCCAGCAGCTCTGGTCGGACAGGGGCTTTTGGAGATTTCTTT.

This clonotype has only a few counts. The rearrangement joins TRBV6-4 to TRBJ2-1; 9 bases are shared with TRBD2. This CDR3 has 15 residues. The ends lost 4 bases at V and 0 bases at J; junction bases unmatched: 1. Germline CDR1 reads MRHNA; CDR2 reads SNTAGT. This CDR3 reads CASSALAGSYNEQFF. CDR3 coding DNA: TGTGCCAGCAGTGCACTAGCGGGCTCCTACAATGAGCAGTTCTTC.

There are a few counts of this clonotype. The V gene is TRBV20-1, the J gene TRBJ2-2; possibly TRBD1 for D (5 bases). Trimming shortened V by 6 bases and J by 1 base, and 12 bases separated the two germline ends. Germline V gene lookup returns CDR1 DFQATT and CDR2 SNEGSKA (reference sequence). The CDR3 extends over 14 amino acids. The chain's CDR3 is CSARPTENTGELFF. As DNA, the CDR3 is TGCAGTGCCCGGCCGACAGAGAACACCGGGGAGCTGTTTTTT.

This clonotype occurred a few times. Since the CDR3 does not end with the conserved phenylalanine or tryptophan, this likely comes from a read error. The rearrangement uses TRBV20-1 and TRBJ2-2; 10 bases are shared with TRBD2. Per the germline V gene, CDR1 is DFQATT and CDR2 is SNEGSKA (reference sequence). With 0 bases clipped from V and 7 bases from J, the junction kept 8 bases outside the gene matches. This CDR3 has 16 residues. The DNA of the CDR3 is TGCAGTGCTAGAGATAGAGCGGGGGGGGACCACGGGGAGCTGTTTTGT. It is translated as CSARDRAGGDHGELFC.

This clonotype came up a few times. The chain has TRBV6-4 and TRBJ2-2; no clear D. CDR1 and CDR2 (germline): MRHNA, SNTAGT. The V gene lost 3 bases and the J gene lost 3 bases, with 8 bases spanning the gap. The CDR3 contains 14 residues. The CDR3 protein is CASSEGGDTGELFF. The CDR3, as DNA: TGTGCCAGCAGTGAGGGTGGAGACACCGGGGAGCTGTTTTTT.

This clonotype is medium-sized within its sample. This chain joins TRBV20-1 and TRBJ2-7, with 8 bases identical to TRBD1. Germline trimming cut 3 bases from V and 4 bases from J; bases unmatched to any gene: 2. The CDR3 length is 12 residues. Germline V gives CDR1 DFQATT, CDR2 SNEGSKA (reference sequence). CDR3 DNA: TGCAGTGCTAGGGACAGGGAATACGAGCAGTACTTC. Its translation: CSARDREYEQYF.

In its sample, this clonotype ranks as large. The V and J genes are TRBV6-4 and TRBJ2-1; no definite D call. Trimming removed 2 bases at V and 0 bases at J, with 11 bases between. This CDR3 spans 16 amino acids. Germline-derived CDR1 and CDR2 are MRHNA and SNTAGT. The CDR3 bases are TGTGCCAGCAGTGACACCGACTCAAGCTCCTACAATGAGCAGTTCTTC. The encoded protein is CASSDTDSSSYNEQFF.

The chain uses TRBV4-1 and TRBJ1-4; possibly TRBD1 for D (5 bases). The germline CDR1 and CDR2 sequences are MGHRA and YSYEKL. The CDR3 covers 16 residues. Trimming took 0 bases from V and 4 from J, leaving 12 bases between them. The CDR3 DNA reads TGCGCCAGCAGCCAAGATGGCAGGGTCCTTAATGAAAAACTGTTTTTT. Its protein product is CASSQDGRVLNEKLFF.

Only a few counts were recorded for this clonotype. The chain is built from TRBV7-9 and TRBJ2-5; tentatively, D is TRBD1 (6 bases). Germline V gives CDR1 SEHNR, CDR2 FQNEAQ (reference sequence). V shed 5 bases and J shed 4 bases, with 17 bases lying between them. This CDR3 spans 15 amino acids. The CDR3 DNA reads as TGTGCCAGCAGCCGGGCACAGGGTGATGTAGAGACCCAGTACTTC. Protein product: CASSRAQGDVETQYF.

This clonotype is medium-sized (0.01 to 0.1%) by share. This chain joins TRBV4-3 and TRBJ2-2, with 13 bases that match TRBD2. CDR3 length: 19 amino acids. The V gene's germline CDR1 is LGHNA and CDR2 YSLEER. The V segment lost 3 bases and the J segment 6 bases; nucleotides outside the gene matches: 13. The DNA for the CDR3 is TGCGCCAGCAGCCACCTAACTAGCGGGGGGGCCGTGGGGGCCGGGGAGCTGTTTTTT. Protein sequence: CASSHLTSGGAVGAGELFF.

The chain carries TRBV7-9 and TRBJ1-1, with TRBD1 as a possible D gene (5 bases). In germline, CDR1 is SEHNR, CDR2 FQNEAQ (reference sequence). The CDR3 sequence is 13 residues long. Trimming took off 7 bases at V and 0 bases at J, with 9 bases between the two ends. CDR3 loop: CASTPTVNTEAFF. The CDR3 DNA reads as TGTGCCAGCACCCCGACAGTGAACACTGAAGCTTTCTTT. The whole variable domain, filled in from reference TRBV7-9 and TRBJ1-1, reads DTGVSQNPRHKITKRGQNVTFRCDPISEHNRLYWYRQTLGQGPEFLTYFQNEAQLEKSRLLSDRFSAERPKGSFSTLEIQRTEQGDSAMYLCASTPTVNTEAFFGQGTRLTVV.